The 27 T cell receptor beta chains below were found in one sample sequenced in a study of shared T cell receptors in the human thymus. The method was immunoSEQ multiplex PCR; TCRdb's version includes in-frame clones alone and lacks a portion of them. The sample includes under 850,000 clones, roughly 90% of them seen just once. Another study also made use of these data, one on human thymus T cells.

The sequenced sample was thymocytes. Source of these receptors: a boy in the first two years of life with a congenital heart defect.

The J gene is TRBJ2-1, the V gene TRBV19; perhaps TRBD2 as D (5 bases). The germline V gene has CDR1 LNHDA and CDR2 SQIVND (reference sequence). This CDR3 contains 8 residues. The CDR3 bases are TGTAGGGAGAATGAGCAGTTCTTC. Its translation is CRENEQFF.

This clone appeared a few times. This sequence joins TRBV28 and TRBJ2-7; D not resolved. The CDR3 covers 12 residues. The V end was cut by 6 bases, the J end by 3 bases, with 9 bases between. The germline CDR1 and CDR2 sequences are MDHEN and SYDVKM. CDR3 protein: CASSRKSYEQYF. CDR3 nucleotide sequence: TGTGCCAGCAGCCGTAAGAGCTACGAGCAGTACTTC.

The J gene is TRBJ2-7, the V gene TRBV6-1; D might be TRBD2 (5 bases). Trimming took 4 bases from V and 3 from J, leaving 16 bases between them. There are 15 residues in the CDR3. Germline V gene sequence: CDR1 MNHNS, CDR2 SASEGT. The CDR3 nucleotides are TGTGCCAGCAGTGGCACACGGCCGGGGTACTACGAGCAGTACTTC. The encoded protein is CASSGTRPGYYEQYF.

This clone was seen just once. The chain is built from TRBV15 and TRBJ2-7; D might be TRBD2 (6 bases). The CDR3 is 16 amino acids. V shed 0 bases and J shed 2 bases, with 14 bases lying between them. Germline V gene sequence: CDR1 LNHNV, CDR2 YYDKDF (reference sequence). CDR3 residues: CATSRDRGGIPYEQYF. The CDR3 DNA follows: TGTGCCACCAGCAGAGATCGCGGAGGGATACCCTACGAGCAGTACTTC.

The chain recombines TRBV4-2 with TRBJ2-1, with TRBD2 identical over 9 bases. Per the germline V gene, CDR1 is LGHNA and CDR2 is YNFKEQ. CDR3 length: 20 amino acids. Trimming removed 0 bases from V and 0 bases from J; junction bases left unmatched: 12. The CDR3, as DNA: TGTGCCAGCAGCCAAGAAGGGCGGGAGGGCCCCTTGAGCTCCTACAATGAGCAGTTCTTC. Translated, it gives CASSQEGREGPLSSYNEQFF.

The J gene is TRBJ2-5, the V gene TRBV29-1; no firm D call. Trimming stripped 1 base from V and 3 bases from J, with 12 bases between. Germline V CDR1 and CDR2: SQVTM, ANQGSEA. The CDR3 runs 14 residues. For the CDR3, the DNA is TGCAGCGTTGAAGGGAGCGAGGCGAAAGAGACCCAGTACTTC. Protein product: CSVEGSEAKETQYF.

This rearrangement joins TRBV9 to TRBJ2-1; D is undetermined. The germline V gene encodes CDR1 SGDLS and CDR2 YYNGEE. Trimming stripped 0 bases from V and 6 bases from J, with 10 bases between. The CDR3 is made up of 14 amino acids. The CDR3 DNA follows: TGTGCCAGCAGCGTAGAGACCCGGAGCAATGAGCAGTTCTTC. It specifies CASSVETRSNEQFF.

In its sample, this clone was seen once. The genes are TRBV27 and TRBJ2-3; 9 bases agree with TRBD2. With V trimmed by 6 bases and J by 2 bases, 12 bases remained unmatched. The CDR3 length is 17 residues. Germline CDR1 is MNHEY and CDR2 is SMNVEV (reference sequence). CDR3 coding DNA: TGTGCCAGCAGGCGCTCGGGAAGCGGGAGGCACACAGATACGCAGTATTTT. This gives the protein CASRRSGSGRHTDTQYF.

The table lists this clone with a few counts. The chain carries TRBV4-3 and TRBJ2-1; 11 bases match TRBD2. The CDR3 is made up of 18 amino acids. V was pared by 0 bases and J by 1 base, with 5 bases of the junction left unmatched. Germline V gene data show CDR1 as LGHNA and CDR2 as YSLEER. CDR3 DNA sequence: TGCGCCAGCAGCCAAGATGTGACTAGCGGGATGTCCTACAATGAGCAGTTCTTC. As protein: CASSQDVTSGMSYNEQFF.

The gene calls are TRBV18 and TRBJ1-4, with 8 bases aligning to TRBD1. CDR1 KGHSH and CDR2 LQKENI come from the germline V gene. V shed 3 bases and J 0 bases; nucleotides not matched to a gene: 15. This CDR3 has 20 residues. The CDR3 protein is CASSPPTVPGQDATNEKLFF. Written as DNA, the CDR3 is TGTGCCAGCTCACCTCCTACTGTCCCGGGACAGGACGCAACTAATGAAAAACTGTTTTTT.

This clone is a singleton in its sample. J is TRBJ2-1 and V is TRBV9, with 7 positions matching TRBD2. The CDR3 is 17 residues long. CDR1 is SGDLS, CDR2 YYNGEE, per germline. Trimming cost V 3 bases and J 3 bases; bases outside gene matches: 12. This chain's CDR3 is CASSGSGKPAVYNEQFF. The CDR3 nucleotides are TGTGCCAGCAGCGGGAGCGGGAAACCCGCCGTCTACAATGAGCAGTTCTTC.

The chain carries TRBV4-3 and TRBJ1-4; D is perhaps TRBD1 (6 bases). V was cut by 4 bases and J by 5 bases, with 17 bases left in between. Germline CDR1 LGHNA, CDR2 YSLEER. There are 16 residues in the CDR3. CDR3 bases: TGCGCCAGCAGCCCCCTCCGAACAGGGTCCAATGAAAAACTGTTTTTT. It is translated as CASSPLRTGSNEKLFF.

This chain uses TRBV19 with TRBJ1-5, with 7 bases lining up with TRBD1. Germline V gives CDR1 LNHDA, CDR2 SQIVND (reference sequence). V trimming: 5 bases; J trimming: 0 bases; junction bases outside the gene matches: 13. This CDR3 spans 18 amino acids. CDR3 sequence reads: CASSQMTGPRYSNQPQHF. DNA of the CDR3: TGTGCCAGTAGTCAGATGACAGGGCCCCGTTATAGCAATCAGCCCCAGCATTTT.

CDR3 nucleotide sequence: TGTGCCAGTAGTATGGGGACAGGAAACTATGGCTACACCTTC. It encodes CASSMGTGNYGYTF. The rearrangement joins TRBV19 to TRBJ1-2; 8 bases agree with TRBD1. This CDR3 region has 14 residues. V shed 3 bases and J 2 bases; nucleotides not matched to a gene: 2. The germline CDR1 and CDR2 sequences are LNHDA and SQIVND (reference sequence).

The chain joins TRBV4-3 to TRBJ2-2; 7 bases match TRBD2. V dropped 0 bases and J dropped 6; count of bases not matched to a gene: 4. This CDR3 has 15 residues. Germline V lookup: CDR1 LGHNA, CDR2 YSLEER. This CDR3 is CASSQEREGPGELFF. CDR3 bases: TGCGCCAGCAGCCAAGAAAGGGAGGGGCCCGGGGAGCTGTTTTTT.

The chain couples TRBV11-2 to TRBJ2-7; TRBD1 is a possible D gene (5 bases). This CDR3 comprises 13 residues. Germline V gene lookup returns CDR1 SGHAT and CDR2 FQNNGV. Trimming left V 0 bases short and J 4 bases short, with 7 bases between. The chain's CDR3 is CASSLDRVYEQYF. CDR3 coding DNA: TGTGCCAGCAGCTTAGACAGGGTGTACGAGCAGTACTTC.

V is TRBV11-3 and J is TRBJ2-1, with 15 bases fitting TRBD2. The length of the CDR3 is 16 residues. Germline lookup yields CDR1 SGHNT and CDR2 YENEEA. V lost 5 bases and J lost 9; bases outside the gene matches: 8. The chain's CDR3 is CASSPGLAGGPSEQFF. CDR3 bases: TGTGCCAGCAGCCCCGGACTAGCGGGAGGGCCCTCTGAGCAGTTCTTC.

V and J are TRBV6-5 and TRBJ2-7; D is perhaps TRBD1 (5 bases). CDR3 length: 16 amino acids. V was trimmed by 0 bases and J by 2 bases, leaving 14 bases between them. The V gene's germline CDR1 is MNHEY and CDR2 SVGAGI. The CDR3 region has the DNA TGTGCCAGCAGTTACTCAGAGACAGCGTCAACCTACGAGCAGTACTTC. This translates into CASSYSETASTYEQYF.

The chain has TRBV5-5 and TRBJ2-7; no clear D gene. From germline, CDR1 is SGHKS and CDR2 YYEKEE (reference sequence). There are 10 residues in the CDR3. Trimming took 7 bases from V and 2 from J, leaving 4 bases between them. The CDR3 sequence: CASPTYEQYF. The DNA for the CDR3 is TGTGCCAGCCCCACCTACGAGCAGTACTTC. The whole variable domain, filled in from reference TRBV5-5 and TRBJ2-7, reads DAGVTQSPTHLIKTRGQQVTLRCSPISGHKSVSWYQQVLGQGPQFIFQYYEKEERGRGNFPDRFSARQFPNYSSELNVNALLLGDSALYLCASPTYEQYFGPGTRLTVT.

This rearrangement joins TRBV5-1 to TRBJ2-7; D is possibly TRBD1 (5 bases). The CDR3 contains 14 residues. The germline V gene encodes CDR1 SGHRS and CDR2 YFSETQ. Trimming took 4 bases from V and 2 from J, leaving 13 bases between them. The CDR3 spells CASSLYDSPYEQYF. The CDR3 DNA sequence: TGCGCCAGCAGCCTCTATGACAGTCCCTACGAGCAGTACTTC. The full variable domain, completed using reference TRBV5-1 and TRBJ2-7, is KAGVTQTPRYLIKTRGQQVTLSCSPISGHRSVSWYQQTPGQGLQFLFEYFSETQRNKGNFPGRFSGRQFSNSRSEMNVSTLELGDSALYLCASSLYDSPYEQYFGPGTRLTVT.

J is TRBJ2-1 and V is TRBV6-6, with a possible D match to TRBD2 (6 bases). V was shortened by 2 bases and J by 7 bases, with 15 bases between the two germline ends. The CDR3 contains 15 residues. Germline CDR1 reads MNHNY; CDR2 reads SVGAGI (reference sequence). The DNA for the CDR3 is TGTGCCAGCAGTTACACTCGACTAGTCGTGAATGAGCAGTTCTTC. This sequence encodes CASSYTRLVVNEQFF.

CDR3 nucleotide sequence: TGCAGCGTTGATTGGGGGGGTGGGACTAGCGGGGATCCCGGGGAGCTGTTTTTT. It is translated as CSVDWGGGTSGDPGELFF. The chain joins TRBV29-1 to TRBJ2-2; 13 nucleotides line up with TRBD2. The ends lost 3 bases at V and 6 bases at J; junction bases unmatched: 13. The germline V gene encodes CDR1 SQVTM and CDR2 ANQGSEA. The CDR3 consists of 18 residues.

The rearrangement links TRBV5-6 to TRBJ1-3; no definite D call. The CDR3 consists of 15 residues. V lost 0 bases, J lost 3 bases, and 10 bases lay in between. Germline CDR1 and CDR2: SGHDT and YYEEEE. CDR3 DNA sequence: TGTGCCAGCAGCTTGGTTGCGGGGTGTGGAAACACCATATATTTT. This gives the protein CASSLVAGCGNTIYF.

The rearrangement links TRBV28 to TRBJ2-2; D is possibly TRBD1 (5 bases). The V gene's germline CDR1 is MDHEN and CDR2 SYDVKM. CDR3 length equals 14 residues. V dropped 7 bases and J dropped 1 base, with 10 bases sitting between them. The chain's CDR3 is CASTLGQNTGELFF. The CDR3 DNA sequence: TGTGCCAGCACCTTAGGACAGAACACCGGGGAGCTGTTTTTT.

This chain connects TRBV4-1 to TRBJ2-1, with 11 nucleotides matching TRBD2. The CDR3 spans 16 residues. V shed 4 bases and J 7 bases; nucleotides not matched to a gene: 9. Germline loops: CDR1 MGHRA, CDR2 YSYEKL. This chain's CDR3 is CASSLRLAGYTNEQFF. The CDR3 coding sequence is TGCGCCAGCAGCCTGAGACTAGCGGGATATACGAATGAGCAGTTCTTC.

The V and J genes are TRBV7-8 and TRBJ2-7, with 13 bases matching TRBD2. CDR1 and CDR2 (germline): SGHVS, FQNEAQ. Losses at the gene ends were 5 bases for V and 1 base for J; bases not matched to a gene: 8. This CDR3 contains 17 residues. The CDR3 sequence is CASSPPGLAGKSYEQYF. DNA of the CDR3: TGTGCCAGCAGCCCTCCGGGACTAGCGGGGAAATCCTACGAGCAGTACTTC.

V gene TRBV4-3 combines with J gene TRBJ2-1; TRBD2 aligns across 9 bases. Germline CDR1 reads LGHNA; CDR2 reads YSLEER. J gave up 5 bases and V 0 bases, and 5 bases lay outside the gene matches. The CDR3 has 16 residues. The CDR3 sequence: CASSQDRLAGHNEQFF. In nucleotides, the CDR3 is TGCGCCAGCAGCCAAGATCGGCTAGCGGGACACAATGAGCAGTTCTTC.